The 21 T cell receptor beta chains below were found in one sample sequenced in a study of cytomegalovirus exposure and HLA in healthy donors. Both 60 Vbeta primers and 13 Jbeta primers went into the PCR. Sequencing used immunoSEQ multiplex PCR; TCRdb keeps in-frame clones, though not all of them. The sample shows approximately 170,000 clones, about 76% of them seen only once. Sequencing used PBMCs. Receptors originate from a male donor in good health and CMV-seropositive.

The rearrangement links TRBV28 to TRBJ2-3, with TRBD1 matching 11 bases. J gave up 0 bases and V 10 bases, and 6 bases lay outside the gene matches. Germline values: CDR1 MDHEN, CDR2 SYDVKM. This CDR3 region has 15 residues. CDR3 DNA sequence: TGTGCCATCGGACAGGGGGCAACTAGCACAGATACGCAGTATTTT. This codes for CAIGQGATSTDTQYF.

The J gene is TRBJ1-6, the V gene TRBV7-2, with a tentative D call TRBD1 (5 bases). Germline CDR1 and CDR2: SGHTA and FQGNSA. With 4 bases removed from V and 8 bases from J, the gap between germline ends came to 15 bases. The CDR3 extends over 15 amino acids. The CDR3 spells CASSSRAGDYSPLHF. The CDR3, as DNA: TGTGCCAGCAGCTCCAGGGCCGGTGATTATTCACCCCTCCACTTT.

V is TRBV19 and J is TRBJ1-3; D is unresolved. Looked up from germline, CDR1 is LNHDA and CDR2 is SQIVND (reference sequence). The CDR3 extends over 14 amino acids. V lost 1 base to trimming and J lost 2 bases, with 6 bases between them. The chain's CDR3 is CASSIGLAGNTIYF. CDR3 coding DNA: TGTGCCAGTAGTATAGGTCTCGCTGGAAACACCATATATTTT.

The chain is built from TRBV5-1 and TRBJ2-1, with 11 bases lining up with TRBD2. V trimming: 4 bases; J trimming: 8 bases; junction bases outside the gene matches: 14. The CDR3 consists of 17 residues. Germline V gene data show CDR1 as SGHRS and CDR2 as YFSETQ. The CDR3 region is CASSRNLAGGQMDEQFF. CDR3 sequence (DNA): TGCGCCAGCAGCCGCAATCTAGCGGGGGGCCAGATGGATGAGCAGTTCTTC.

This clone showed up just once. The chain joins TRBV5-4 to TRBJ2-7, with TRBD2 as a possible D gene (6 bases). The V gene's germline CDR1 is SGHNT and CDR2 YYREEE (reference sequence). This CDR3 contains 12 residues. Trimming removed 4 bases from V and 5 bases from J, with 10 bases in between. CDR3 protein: CASSAGTDEQYF. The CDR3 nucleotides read TGTGCCAGCAGCGCGGGGACTGACGAGCAGTACTTC. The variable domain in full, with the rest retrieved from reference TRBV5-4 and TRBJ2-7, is ETGVTQSPTHLIKTRGQQVTLRCSSQSGHNTVSWYQQALGQGPQFIFQYYREEENGRGNFPPRFSGLQFPNYSSELNVNALELDDSALYLCASSAGTDEQYFGPGTRLTVT.

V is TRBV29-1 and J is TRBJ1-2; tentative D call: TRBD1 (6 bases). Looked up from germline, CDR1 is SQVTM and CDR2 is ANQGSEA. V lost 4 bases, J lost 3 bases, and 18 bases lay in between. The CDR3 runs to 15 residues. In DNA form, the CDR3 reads TGCAGCGTTGTGGGTTTGTCAGGGGACCACTATGGCTACACCTTC. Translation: CSVVGLSGDHYGYTF.

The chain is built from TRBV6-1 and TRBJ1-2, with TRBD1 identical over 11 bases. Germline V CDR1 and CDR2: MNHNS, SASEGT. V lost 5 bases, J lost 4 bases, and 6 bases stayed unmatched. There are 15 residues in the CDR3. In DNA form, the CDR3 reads TGTGCCAGCAGTCCCCCCGGACAGGGGGCCTATGGCTACACCTTC. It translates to CASSPPGQGAYGYTF.

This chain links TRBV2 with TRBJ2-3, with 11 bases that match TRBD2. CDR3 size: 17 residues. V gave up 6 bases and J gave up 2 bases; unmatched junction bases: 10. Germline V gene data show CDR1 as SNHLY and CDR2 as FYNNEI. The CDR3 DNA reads TGTGCCAGCAGCCTGGGACTAGCGGAGGAGTTCACAGATACGCAGTATTTT. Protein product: CASSLGLAEEFTDTQYF.

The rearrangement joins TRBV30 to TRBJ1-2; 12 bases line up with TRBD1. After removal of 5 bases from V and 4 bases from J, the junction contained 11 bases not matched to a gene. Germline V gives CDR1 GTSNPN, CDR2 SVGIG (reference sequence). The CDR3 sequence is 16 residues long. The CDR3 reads CAWRDRGPTNFYGYTF. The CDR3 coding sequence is TGTGCCTGGCGGGACAGGGGGCCTACCAACTTCTATGGCTACACCTTC.

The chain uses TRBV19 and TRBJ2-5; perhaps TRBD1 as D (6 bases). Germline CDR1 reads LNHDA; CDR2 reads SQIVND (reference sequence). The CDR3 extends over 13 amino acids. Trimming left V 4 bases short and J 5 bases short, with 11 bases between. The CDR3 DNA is TGTGCCAGTAGTACAGGGGAAGGGGAGACCCAGTACTTC. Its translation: CASSTGEGETQYF.

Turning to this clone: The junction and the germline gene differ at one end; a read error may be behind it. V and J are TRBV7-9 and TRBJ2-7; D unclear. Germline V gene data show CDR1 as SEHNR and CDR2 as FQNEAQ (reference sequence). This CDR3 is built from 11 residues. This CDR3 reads CSSSFAYEQYF. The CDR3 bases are TGTTCCAGCAGCTTCGCCTACGAGCAGTACTTC.

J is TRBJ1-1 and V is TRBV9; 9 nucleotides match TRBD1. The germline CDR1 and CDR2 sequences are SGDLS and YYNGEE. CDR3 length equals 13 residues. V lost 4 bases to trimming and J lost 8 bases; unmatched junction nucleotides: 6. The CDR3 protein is CASSPQTGGEAFF. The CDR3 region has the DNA TGTGCCAGCAGCCCTCAGACAGGGGGGGAAGCTTTCTTT. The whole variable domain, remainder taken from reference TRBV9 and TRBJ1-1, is DSGVTQTPKHLITATGQRVTLRCSPRSGDLSVYWYQQSLDQGLQFLIQYYNGEERAKGNILERFSAQQFPDLHSELNLSSLELGDSALYFCASSPQTGGEAFFGQGTRLTVV.

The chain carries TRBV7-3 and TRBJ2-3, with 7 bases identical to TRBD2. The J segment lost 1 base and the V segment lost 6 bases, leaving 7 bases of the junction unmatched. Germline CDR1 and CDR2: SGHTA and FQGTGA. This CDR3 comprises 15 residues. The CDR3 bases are TGTGCCAGCAGTATTTCGGGGGGAGGCACAGATACGCAGTATTTT. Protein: CASSISGGGTDTQYF.

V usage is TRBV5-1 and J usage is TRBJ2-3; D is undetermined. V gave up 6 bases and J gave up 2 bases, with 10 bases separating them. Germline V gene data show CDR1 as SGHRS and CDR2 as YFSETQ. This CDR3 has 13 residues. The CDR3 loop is CASTGPLTDTQYF. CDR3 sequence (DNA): TGCGCCAGCACAGGCCCCCTCACAGATACGCAGTATTTT. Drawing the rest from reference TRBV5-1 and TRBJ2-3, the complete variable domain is KAGVTQTPRYLIKTRGQQVTLSCSPISGHRSVSWYQQTPGQGLQFLFEYFSETQRNKGNFPGRFSGRQFSNSRSEMNVSTLELGDSALYLCASTGPLTDTQYFGPGTRLTVL.

The CDR3 spells CASSVNGVSNSPLHF. In DNA form, the CDR3 reads TGTGCCAGCAGCGTAAACGGGGTATCGAATTCACCCCTCCACTTT. The rearrangement uses TRBV9 and TRBJ1-6; D unclear. CDR1 and CDR2 (germline): SGDLS, YYNGEE. The CDR3 runs 15 residues. The V and J ends lost 1 base and 7 bases respectively, with 12 bases between them.

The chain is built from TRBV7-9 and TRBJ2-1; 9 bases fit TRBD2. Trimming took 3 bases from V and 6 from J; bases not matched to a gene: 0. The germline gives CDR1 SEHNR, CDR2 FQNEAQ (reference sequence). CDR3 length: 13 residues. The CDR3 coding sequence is TGTGCCAGCAGCTTGGGACTAGCCAATGAGCAGTTCTTC. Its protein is CASSLGLANEQFF.

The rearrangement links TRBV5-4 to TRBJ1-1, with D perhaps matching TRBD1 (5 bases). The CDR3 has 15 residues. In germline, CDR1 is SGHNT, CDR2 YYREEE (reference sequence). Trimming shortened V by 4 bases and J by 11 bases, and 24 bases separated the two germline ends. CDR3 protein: CASSGGWGFGQRAFF. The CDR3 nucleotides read TGTGCCAGCAGCGGGGGGTGGGGCTTCGGGCAACGGGCTTTCTTT.

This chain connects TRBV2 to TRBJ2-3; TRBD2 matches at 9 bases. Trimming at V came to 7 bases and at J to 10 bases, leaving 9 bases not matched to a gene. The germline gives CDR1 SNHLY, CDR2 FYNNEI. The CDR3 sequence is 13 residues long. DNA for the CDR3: TGTGCCAGCACTAGTGGGGTAGCGGGGGCGCAGTATTTT. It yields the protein CASTSGVAGAQYF.

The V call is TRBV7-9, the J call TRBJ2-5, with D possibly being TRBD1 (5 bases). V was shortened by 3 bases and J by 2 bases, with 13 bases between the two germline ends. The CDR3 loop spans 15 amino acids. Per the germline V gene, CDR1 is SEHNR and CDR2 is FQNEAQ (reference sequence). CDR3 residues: CASSFVREGQETQYF. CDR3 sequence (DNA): TGTGCCAGCAGCTTCGTCAGGGAAGGTCAAGAGACCCAGTACTTC.

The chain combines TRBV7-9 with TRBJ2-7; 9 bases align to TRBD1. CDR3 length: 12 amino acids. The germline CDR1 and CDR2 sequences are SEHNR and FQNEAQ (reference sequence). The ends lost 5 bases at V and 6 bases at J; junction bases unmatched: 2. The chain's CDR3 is CASSGTGFEQYF. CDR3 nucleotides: TGTGCCAGCAGCGGGACAGGGTTCGAGCAGTACTTC.

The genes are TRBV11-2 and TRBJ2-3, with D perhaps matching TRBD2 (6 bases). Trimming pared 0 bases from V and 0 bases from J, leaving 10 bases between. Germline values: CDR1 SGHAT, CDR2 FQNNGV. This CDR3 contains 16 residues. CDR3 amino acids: CASSLELAGSTDTQYF. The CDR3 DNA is TGTGCCAGCAGCTTAGAGCTTGCGGGGAGCACAGATACGCAGTATTTT.